This T cell receptor (beta chain) was sequenced for a study of T cells in tuberculosis. This CDR3 has 16 residues. Trimming shortened V by 0 bases and J by 2 bases, and 12 bases separated the two germline ends. The V gene's germline CDR1 is SGDLS and CDR2 YYNGEE. Sequenced by immunoSEQ multiplex PCR; TCRdb stores in-frame clones only, minus some. The sample yields fewer than 35,000 clones, approximately 93% seen once. Specimen: PBMCs. This receptor was obtained from a donor aged 10-30 years with latent tuberculosis or without tuberculosis infection. The chain employs TRBV9 and TRBJ2-1, with D possibly being TRBD1 (7 bases). This chain's CDR3 is CASSVGGRGAYNEQFF. The CDR3 nucleotides are TGTGCCAGCAGCGTAGGAGGCAGGGGGGCCTACAATGAGCAGTTCTTC.